Listed below are T cell receptor beta chains from one sample, sequenced in a study of shared clonotypes between healthy human individuals. Only in-frame clones appear in the TCRdb table, and some are missing; sequencing was by immunoSEQ multiplex PCR. This sample carries 490,000 or so clones, over 60% of them seen once, and the ten largest clones take 10% to 15%. Sequenced: PBMCs. All receptors derive from a woman in her thirties or forties in good health. Some clones in this sample may be carry-over from other donors' samples. Both conserved end residues are part of each CDR3. D genes are given only for firm matches. Not all rows give a size; the values are once, few, many and, for expanded clones, a class.

>TRBD1|NA|TRBJ2-7|TRBV11-2|16
TGTGCCAGCAGCCCTCCCGGGACAGGGAGCCGCTACGAGCAGTACTTC
CASSPPGTGSRYEQYF
>NA|NA|TRBJ1-4|TRBV28|14
TGTGCCACCGCGACACAGGGTATCAACGAAAAACTGTTTTTT
CATATQGINEKLFF
>NA|NA|TRBJ2-7|TRBV11-1|16
TGTGCCAGCAGCTTCGCCCCTATGTTCGGCAGTTACGAGCAGTACTTC
CASSFAPMFGSYEQYF
>NA|NA|TRBJ2-2|TRBV2|13
TGTGCCAGCAACCGGGAAGGCACCGGGGAGCTGTTTTTT
CASNREGTGELFF
>NA|NA|TRBJ2-1|TRBV5-1|14
TGCGCCAGCAGCTTGGCCGCAGTCAACAATGAGCAGTTCTTC
CASSLAAVNNEQFF
>NA|NA|TRBJ2-7|TRBV30|14
TGTGCCTGGAAATGGACCACTTTGACGTACGAGCAGTACTTC
CAWKWTTLTYEQYF
>NA|many|TRBJ2-5|TRBV19|14
TGTGCCAGTACTGGTGGTATATTCGGGGAGACCCAGTACTTC
CASTGGIFGETQYF
>NA|few|TRBJ1-2|TRBV25-1|14
TGTGCCAGCAGTGCTAGGGGGGGAAGCTATGGCAACACCTTC
CASSARGGSYGNTF
>NA|NA|TRBJ1-2|TRBV11-2|13
TGTGCCAGCAAGGGGAACGGCGTCTATGGCTACACCTTC
CASKGNGVYGYTF
>NA|NA|TRBJ1-5|TRBV28|14
TGTGCCAGCAGTTTACCCAGGGGATATCAGCCCCAGCATTTT
CASSLPRGYQPQHF
>NA|NA|TRBJ2-7|TRBV5-4|16
TGTGCCAGCAGCAACTCGGTGCGGGACAGCTCCTACGAGCAGTACTTC
CASSNSVRDSSYEQYF
>NA|NA|TRBJ2-2|TRBV5-1|15
TGCGCCAGCAACACCCAGCAAGGGGACACCGGGGAGCTGTTTTTT
CASNTQQGDTGELFF
>NA|NA|TRBJ2-7|TRBV5-1|14
TGCGCCAGCAGCTTGGGCCAGGAGGCCTACGAGCAGTACTTC
CASSLGQEAYEQYF
>NA|NA|TRBJ1-2|TRBV19|15
TGTGCCAGTACGAAGGTCCAGACATTTCCCTATGGCTACACCTTC
CASTKVQTFPYGYTF
>TRBD1|many|TRBJ1-4|TRBV19|16
TGTGCCAGTAGTATGGGGACCGGGACAGGGAATGAAAAACTGTTTTTT
CASSMGTGTGNEKLFF
>TRBD1|once|TRBJ2-1|TRBV5-1|15
TGCGCCAGCAGCTTAGGGACAGGGGGTGAGGATGAGCAGTTCTTC
CASSLGTGGEDEQFF
>NA|NA|TRBJ1-1|TRBV9|14
TGTGCCAGCAGCGCCCCTGCCGCGGGCACTGAAGCTTTCTTT
CASSAPAAGTEAFF
>NA|NA|TRBJ2-2|TRBV9|15
TGTGCCAGCAGCGTAGTAGGAGGTAACACCGGGGAGCTGTTTTTT
CASSVVGGNTGELFF
>NA|few|TRBJ2-5|TRBV27|9
TGTGCCAACCAAGAGACCCAGTACTTC
CANQETQYF
>NA|NA|TRBJ1-4|TRBV5-4|13
TGTGCCAGCAGCTTGTTCGGGCATGAAAAACTGTTTTTT
CASSLFGHEKLFF
>NA|NA|TRBJ1-2|TRBV5-1|15
TGCGCCAGCAGCGGGTTGGCAGGGGAGGACTATGGCTACACCTTC
CASSGLAGEDYGYTF
>TRBD1|NA|TRBJ1-2|TRBV28|15
TGTGCCAGCAGTGCAGCAGGGGGCACTAACTATGGCTACACCTTC
CASSAAGGTNYGYTF
>NA|NA|TRBJ1-2|TRBV27|13
TGTGCCAGCAGTTTACTGGGGGTGGGTGGCTACACCTTC
CASSLLGVGGYTF
>TRBD2|once|TRBJ2-1|TRBV7-3|17
TGTGCCAGCAGCTTAAAGGGAGCGGGAGGGTCCTACAATGAGCAGTTCTTC
CASSLKGAGGSYNEQFF
>NA|NA|TRBJ1-3|TRBV30|14
TGTGCCTGGGGGCGAGGGGCCTCTGGAAACACCATATATTTT
CAWGRGASGNTIYF
>NA|NA|TRBJ1-2|TRBV27|15
TGTGCCAGCAGTTTCCTCGGGCAGGGGTCCTATGGCTACACCTTC
CASSFLGQGSYGYTF
>TRBD1|NA|TRBJ1-2|TRBV4-1|15
TGCGCCAGCAGCCATGAGACAGGGGCGAACTATGGCTACACCTTC
CASSHETGANYGYTF
>NA|NA|TRBJ1-1|TRBV28|13
TGTGCCAGCAGTTTCCGGATGAACACTGAAGCTTTCTTT
CASSFRMNTEAFF
>NA|NA|TRBJ1-5|TRBV28|12
TGTGCCAGCAGTTCTGCGGGGGGGCCCCAGCATTTT
CASSSAGGPQHF
>NA|NA|TRBJ1-1|TRBV28|16
TGTGCCAGCAGTTCCCTAGGGCAGACCATGAACACTGAAGCTTTCTTT
CASSSLGQTMNTEAFF
>NA|NA|TRBJ2-3|TRBV5-1|14
TGCGCCAGCAGCCCGGGGGGCCTCACAGATACGCAGTATTTT
CASSPGGLTDTQYF
>TRBD1|NA|TRBJ1-1|TRBV7-2|14
TGTGCCAGCAGACCTACAGGGGTAGAAACTGAAGCTTTCTTT
CASRPTGVETEAFF
>NA|NA|TRBJ2-1|TRBV25-1|12
TGTGCCAGCAGTACCTTGATCAATGAGCAGTTCTTC
CASSTLINEQFF
>NA|NA|TRBJ2-1|TRBV4-3|16
TGCGCCAGCAGCCCAGATAGAACTGGGTTATCCCATGAGCAGTTCTTC
CASSPDRTGLSHEQFF
>TRBD2|NA|TRBJ2-7|TRBV7-9|17
TGTGCCAGCAGCTTCCTGGGGAATAGCGGGAAAACCTACGAGCAGTACTTC
CASSFLGNSGKTYEQYF
>TRBD1|NA|TRBJ2-5|TRBV29-1|13
TGCAGCGTTGAAAGGGGGCGCCGGGAGACCCAGTACTTC
CSVERGRRETQYF
>NA|many|TRBJ1-3|TRBV28|16
TGTGCCAGCAGTCAACCTGTACGGGCACAGGGAAACACCATATATTTT
CASSQPVRAQGNTIYF
>NA|NA|TRBJ1-6|TRBV7-8|15
TGTGCCAGCAGCTTAGTTGTCGCAGATAATTCACCCCTCCACTTT
CASSLVVADNSPLHF
>NA|once|TRBJ1-6|TRBV18|15
TGTGCCAGCTCACCACCGGGTCTAAGGGATTCACCCCTCCACTTT
CASSPPGLRDSPLHF
>NA|NA|TRBJ1-1|TRBV19|14
TGTGCCAGTAGTACGCTACTCGGGAACACTGAAGCTTTCTTT
CASSTLLGNTEAFF
>TRBD2|NA|TRBJ2-3|TRBV11-2|16
TGTGCCAGCAGCTTAGATCCTAGCGGGAGTACAGATACGCAGTATTTT
CASSLDPSGSTDTQYF
>TRBD2|NA|TRBJ2-3|TRBV9|18
TGTGCCAGCAGCGTAGAGACTAGCGGGAAGGTTAGCACAGATACGCAGTATTTT
CASSVETSGKVSTDTQYF